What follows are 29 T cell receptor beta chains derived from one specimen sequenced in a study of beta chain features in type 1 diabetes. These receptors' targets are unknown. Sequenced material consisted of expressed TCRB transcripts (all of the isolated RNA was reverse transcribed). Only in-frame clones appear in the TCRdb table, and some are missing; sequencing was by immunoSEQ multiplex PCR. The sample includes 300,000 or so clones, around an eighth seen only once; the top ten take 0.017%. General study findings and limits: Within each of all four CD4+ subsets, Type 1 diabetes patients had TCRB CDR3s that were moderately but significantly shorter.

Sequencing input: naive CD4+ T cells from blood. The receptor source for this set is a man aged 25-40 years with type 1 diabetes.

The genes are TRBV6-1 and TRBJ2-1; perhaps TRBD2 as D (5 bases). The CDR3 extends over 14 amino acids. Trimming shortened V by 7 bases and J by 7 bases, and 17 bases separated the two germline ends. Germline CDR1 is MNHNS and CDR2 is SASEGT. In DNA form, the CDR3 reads TGTGCCAGCAATAGTGGGAGCTCGGGAAATGAGCAGTTCTTC. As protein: CASNSGSSGNEQFF.

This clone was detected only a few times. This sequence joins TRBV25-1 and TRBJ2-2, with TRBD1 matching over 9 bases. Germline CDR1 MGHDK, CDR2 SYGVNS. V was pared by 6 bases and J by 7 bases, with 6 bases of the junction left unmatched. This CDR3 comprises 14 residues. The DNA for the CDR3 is TGTGCCAGCAGGAGGACAGGGGTGAGCGGGGAGCTGTTTTTT. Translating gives CASRRTGVSGELFF.

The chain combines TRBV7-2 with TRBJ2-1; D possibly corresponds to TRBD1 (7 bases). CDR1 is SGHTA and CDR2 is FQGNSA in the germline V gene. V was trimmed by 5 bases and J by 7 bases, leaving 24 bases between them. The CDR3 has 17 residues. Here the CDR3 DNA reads TGTGCCAGCAGCCCCAGTGGTACTAGCCAGGGGGTGAATGAGCAGTTCTTC. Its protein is CASSPSGTSQGVNEQFF. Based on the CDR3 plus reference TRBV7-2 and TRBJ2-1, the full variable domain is GAGVSQSPSNKVTEKGKDVELRCDPISGHTALYWYRQSLGQGLEFLIYFQGNSAPDKSGLPSDRFSAERTGGSVSTLTIQRTQQEDSAVYLCASSPSGTSQGVNEQFFGPGTRLTVL.

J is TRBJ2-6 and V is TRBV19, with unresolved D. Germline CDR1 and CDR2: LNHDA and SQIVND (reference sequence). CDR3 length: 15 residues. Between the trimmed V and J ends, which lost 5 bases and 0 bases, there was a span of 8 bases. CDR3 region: CASSPPGSGANVLTF. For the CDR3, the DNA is TGTGCCAGTAGTCCCCCCGGCTCTGGGGCCAACGTCCTGACTTTC.

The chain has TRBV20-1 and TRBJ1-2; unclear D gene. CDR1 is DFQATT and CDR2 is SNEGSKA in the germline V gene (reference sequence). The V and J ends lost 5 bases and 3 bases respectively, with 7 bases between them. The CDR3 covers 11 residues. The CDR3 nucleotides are TGCAGTGCTCTACCGGACTATGGCTACACCTTC. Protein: CSALPDYGYTF.

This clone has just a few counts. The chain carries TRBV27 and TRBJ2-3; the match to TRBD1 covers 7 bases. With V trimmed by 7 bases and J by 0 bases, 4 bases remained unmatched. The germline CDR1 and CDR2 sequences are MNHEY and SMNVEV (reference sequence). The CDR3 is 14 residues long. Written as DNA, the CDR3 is TGTGCCAGCACCGGGACAGCTAGCACAGATACGCAGTATTTT. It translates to CASTGTASTDTQYF.

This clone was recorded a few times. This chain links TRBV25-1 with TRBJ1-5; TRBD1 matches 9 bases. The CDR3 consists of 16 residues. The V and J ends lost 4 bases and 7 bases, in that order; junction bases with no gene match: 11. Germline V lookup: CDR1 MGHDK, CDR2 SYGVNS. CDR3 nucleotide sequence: TGTGCCAGCAGTGCCTCCGGGACAGGGAAGAAACAGCCCCAGCATTTT. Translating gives CASSASGTGKKQPQHF.

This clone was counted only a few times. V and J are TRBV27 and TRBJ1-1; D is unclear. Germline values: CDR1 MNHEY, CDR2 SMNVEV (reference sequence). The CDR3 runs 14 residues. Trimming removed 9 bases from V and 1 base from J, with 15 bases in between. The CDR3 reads CARSVSSGNTEAFF. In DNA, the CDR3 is TGTGCCAGGTCAGTTTCGTCGGGGAACACTGAAGCTTTCTTT.

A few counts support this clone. The CDR3 loop is CSASQETQYF. Written as DNA, the CDR3 is TGCAGTGCTTCGCAGGAGACCCAGTACTTC. The rearrangement links TRBV20-1 to TRBJ2-5; D gene unclear. The CDR3 loop spans 10 amino acids. The ends were cut back, 5 bases at V and 5 bases at J, with 6 bases in the middle. Germline CDR1 reads DFQATT; CDR2 reads SNEGSKA (reference sequence).

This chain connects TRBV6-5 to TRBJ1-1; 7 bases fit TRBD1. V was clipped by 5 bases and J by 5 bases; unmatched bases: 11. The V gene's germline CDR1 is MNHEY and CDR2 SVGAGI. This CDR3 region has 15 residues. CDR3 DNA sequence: TGTGCCAGCAGTCACAGCAGACAGGGTGAGACTGAAGCTTTCTTT. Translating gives CASSHSRQGETEAFF.

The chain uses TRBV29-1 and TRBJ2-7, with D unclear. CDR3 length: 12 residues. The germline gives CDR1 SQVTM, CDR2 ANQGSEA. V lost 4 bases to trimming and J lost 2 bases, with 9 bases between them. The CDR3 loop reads CSVGSPTYEQYF. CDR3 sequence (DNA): TGCAGCGTTGGTTCCCCCACCTACGAGCAGTACTTC.

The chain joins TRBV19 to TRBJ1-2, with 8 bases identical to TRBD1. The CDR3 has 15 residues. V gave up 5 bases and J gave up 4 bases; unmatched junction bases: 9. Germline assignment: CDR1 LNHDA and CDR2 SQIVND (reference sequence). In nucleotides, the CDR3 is TGTGCCAGTAGTGACAGGAAACAGGGGGTCTATGGCTACACCTTC. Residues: CASSDRKQGVYGYTF. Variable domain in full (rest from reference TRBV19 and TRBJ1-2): DGGITQSPKYLFRKEGQNVTLSCEQNLNHDAMYWYRQDPGQGLRLIYYSQIVNDFQKGDIAEGYSVSREKKESFPLTVTSAQKNPTAFYLCASSDRKQGVYGYTFGSGTRLTVV.

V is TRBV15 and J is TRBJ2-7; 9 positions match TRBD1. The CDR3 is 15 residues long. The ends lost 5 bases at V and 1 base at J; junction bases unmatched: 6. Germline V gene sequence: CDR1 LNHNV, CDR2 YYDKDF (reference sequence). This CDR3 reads CATSLRTGASYEQYF. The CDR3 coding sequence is TGTGCCACCAGCTTACGGACAGGGGCATCCTACGAGCAGTACTTC.

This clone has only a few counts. For the CDR3, the DNA is TGCGCCAGCAGCTTATCCCTAGCGGGGGACTACGAGCAGTACTTC. This sequence encodes CASSLSLAGDYEQYF. The V call is TRBV5-1, the J call TRBJ2-7; 10 bases match TRBD2. The CDR3 has 15 residues. Looked up from germline, CDR1 is SGHRS and CDR2 is YFSETQ. The J segment lost 3 bases and the V segment lost 2 bases, leaving 5 bases of the junction unmatched.

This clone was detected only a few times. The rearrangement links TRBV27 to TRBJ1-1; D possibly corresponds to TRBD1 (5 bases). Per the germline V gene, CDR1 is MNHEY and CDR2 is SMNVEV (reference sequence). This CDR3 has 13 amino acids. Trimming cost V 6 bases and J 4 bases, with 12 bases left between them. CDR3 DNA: TGTGCCAGCAGCCAAGGGGTTTCCACTGAAGCTTTCTTT. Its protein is CASSQGVSTEAFF.

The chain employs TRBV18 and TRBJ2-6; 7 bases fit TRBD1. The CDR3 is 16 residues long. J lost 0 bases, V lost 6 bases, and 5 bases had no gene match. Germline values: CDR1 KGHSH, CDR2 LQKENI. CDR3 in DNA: TGTGCCAGCTCCACGGGACAGCTCTCTGGGGCCAACGTCCTGACTTTC. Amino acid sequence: CASSTGQLSGANVLTF. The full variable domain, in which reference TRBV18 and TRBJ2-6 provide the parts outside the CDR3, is NAGVMQNPRHLVRRRGQEARLRCSPMKGHSHVYWYRQLPEEGLKFMVYLQKENIIDESGMPKERFSAEFPKEGPSILRIQQVVRGDSAAYFCASSTGQLSGANVLTFGAGSRLTVL.

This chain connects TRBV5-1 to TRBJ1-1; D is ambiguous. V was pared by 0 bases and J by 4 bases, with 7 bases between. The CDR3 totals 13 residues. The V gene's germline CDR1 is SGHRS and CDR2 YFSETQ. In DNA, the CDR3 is TGCGCCAGCAGCTTGGCCGTGTCCACTGAAGCTTTCTTT. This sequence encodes CASSLAVSTEAFF.

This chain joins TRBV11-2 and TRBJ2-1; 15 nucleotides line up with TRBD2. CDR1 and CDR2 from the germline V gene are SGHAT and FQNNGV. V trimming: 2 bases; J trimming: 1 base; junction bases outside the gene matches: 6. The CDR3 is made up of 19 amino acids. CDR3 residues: CASSLRTSGRARSYNEQFF. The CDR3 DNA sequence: TGTGCCAGCAGCTTACGGACTAGCGGGAGGGCCAGGTCCTACAATGAGCAGTTCTTC.

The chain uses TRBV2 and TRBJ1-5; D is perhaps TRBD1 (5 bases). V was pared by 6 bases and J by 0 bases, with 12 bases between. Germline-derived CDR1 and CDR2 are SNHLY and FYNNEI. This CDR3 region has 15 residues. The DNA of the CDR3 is TGTGCCAGCAGGGGGACGGACTATAGCAATCAGCCCCAGCATTTT. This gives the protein CASRGTDYSNQPQHF.

DNA of the CDR3: TGTGCCAGCAGTTACTCGCGGGGGGCTAGGGAAAAACTGTTTTTT. This translates into CASSYSRGAREKLFF. The rearrangement links TRBV6-5 to TRBJ1-4; tentative D call: TRBD1 (6 bases). The CDR3 extends over 15 amino acids. Between the trimmed V and J ends, which lost 0 bases and 8 bases, there was a span of 13 bases. Germline V gives CDR1 MNHEY, CDR2 SVGAGI.

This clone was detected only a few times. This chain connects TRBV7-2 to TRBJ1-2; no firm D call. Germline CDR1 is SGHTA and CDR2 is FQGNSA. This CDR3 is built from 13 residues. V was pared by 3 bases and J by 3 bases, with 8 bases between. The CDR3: CASSFSRDYGYTF. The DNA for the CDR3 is TGTGCCAGCAGCTTCTCCCGGGACTATGGCTACACCTTC.

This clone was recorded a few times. CDR3 nucleotide sequence: TGTGCCAGCAGAGTCACAGGGGCCGGGGAGCTGTTTTTT. Translation: CASRVTGAGELFF. The chain joins TRBV28 to TRBJ2-2; 7 nucleotides line up with TRBD1. V was clipped by 6 bases and J by 6 bases; unmatched bases: 4. The length of the CDR3 is 13 residues. Germline CDR1 and CDR2: MDHEN and SYDVKM.

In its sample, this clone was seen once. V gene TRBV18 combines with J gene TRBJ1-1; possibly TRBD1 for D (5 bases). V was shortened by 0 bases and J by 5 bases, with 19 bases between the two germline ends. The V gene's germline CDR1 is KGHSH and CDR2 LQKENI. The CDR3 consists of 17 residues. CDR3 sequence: CASSPPIRQGGLTEAFF. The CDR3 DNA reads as TGTGCCAGCTCACCACCGATTCGTCAGGGTGGTTTGACTGAAGCTTTCTTT.

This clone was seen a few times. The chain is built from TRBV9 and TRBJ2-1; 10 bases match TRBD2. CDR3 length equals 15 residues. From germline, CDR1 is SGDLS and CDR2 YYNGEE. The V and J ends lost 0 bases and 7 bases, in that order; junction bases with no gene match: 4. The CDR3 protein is CASSVDSGRMNEQFF. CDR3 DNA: TGTGCCAGCAGCGTAGATAGCGGGAGGATGAATGAGCAGTTCTTC. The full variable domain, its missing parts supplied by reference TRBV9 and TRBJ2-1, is DSGVTQTPKHLITATGQRVTLRCSPRSGDLSVYWYQQSLDQGLQFLIQYYNGEERAKGNILERFSAQQFPDLHSELNLSSLELGDSALYFCASSVDSGRMNEQFFGPGTRLTVL.

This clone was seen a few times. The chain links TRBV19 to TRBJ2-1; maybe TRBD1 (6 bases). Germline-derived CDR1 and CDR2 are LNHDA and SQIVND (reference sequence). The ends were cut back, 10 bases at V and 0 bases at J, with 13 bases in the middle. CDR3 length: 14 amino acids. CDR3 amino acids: CATEDSFSYNEQFF. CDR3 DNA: TGTGCCACCGAGGACAGCTTCTCCTACAATGAGCAGTTCTTC.

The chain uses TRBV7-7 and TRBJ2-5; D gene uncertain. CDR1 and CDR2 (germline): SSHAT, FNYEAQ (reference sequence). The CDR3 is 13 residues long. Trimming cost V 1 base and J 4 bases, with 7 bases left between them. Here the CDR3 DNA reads TGTGCCAGCAGCTTAGTCCGGTCAGAGACCCAGTACTTC. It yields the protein CASSLVRSETQYF.

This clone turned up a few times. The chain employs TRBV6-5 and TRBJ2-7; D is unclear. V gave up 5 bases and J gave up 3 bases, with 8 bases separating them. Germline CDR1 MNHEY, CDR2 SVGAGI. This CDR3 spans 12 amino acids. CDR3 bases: TGTGCCAGCAGTCCCACTAACTACGAGCAGTACTTC. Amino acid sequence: CASSPTNYEQYF.

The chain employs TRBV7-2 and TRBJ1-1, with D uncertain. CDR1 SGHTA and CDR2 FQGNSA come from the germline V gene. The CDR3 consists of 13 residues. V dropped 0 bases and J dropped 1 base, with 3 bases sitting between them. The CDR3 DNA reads TGTGCCAGCAGCTTAGCTAAGAACACTGAAGCTTTCTTT. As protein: CASSLAKNTEAFF.

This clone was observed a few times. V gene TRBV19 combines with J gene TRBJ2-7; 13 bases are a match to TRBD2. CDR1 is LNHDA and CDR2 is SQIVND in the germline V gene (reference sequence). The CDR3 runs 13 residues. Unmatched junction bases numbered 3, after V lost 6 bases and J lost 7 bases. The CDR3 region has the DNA TGTGCCAGTAGGGGACTAGCGGGACGGGAGCAGTACTTC. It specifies CASRGLAGREQYF.